A single sample gave rise to the 13 T cell receptor beta chains below, sequenced in a study of blood T cell repertoires in COVID-19. TCRdb's copy holds only in-frame clones and misses some; the assay was immunoSEQ multiplex PCR. The sample shows around 110,000 clones, 80% to 85% of them seen only once. The sample consisted of peripheral blood. These TCRs come from a man in his 70s with acute or convalescent COVID-19.

V is TRBV5-1 and J is TRBJ2-6; 10 bases map to TRBD1. V lost 4 bases, J lost 0 bases, and 7 bases stayed unmatched. This CDR3 region has 18 residues. The germline CDR1 and CDR2 sequences are SGHRS and YFSETQ. The CDR3 region is CASSPGTGVLSGANVLTF. The CDR3 coding sequence is TGCGCCAGCAGCCCAGGGACAGGGGTTCTCTCTGGGGCCAACGTCCTGACTTTC. The full variable domain, its missing parts supplied by reference TRBV5-1 and TRBJ2-6, is KAGVTQTPRYLIKTRGQQVTLSCSPISGHRSVSWYQQTPGQGLQFLFEYFSETQRNKGNFPGRFSGRQFSNSRSEMNVSTLELGDSALYLCASSPGTGVLSGANVLTFGAGSRLTVL.

The chain combines TRBV9 with TRBJ1-2; D is undetermined. Germline loops: CDR1 SGDLS, CDR2 YYNGEE. Trimming stripped 3 bases from V and 6 bases from J, with 9 bases between. The CDR3 contains 12 residues. As DNA, the CDR3 is TGTGCCAGCAGCGGACGAGGAAATGGCTACACCTTC. Protein product: CASSGRGNGYTF.

The chain couples TRBV2 to TRBJ1-5; 9 positions agree with TRBD1. Unmatched junction bases numbered 8, after V lost 4 bases and J lost 4 bases. Germline V gene lookup returns CDR1 SNHLY and CDR2 FYNNEI. The CDR3 length is 16 residues. Here the CDR3 reads CASSADRTGDNQPQHF. For the CDR3, the DNA is TGTGCCAGCAGTGCCGATCGGACAGGGGATAATCAGCCCCAGCATTTT.

The chain joins TRBV28 to TRBJ1-4; 8 bases match TRBD1. V lost 1 base and J lost 3; bases outside the gene matches: 1. This CDR3 contains 15 residues. CDR1 is MDHEN, CDR2 SYDVKM, per germline. This CDR3 is CASSLLGQANEKLFF. The CDR3 DNA reads as TGTGCCAGCAGTTTATTGGGACAGGCTAATGAAAAACTGTTTTTT. Full variable domain (remainder filled in from reference TRBV28 and TRBJ1-4): DVKVTQSSRYLVKRTGEKVFLECVQDMDHENMFWYRQDPGLGLRLIYFSYDVKMKEKGDIPEGYSVSREKKERFSLILESASTNQTSMYLCASSLLGQANEKLFFGSGTQLSVL.

The rearrangement uses TRBV30 and TRBJ1-6; D not certain. CDR1 and CDR2 from the germline V gene are GTSNPN and SVGIG (reference sequence). CDR3 length: 13 residues. Trimming removed 1 base at V and 9 bases at J, with 10 bases between. CDR3 coding DNA: TGTGCCTGGAGTGCTAAAACGGGTTCACCCCTCCACTTT. Residues: CAWSAKTGSPLHF.

For the CDR3, the DNA is TGTGCCACCAGTGTGCGAGCGGGAGGGACCGGGGAGCTGTTTTTT. Its translation is CATSVRAGGTGELFF. The chain has TRBV24-1 and TRBJ2-2, with 10 bases lining up with TRBD2. CDR1 and CDR2 from the germline V gene are KGHDR and SFDVKD. After removal of 5 bases from V and 5 bases from J, the junction contained 4 bases not matched to a gene. The CDR3 contains 15 residues.

This chain links TRBV5-1 with TRBJ1-2, with 9 bases that match TRBD1. Germline V gene sequence: CDR1 SGHRS, CDR2 YFSETQ. This CDR3 region has 13 residues. The V segment lost 4 bases and the J segment 5 bases; nucleotides outside the gene matches: 3. The DNA for the CDR3 is TGCGCCAGCAGCCAAGGACAGGGGTATGGCTACACCTTC. Protein product: CASSQGQGYGYTF.

This clone is a singleton in its sample. The V gene is TRBV7-2, the J gene TRBJ2-1, with D uncertain. CDR1 SGHTA and CDR2 FQGNSA come from the germline V gene. With 5 bases removed from V and 13 bases from J, the gap between germline ends came to 21 bases. CDR3 size: 14 residues. The CDR3 DNA follows: TGTGCCAGCAGCCCGACCCATGACGGAGTTAAACAGTTCTTC. Translating it yields CASSPTHDGVKQFF. Using reference TRBV7-2 and TRBJ2-1 for the parts outside the CDR3, the full variable domain is GAGVSQSPSNKVTEKGKDVELRCDPISGHTALYWYRQSLGQGLEFLIYFQGNSAPDKSGLPSDRFSAERTGGSVSTLTIQRTQQEDSAVYLCASSPTHDGVKQFFGPGTRLTVL.

This chain connects TRBV19 to TRBJ1-2; 7 bases map to TRBD1. Trimming removed 3 bases from V and 0 bases from J; junction bases left unmatched: 13. The CDR3 spans 18 residues. Germline V gives CDR1 LNHDA, CDR2 SQIVND (reference sequence). The CDR3 here is CASSIPGQGVKTNYGYTF. DNA for the CDR3: TGTGCCAGTAGTATTCCAGGGCAGGGGGTGAAGACTAACTATGGCTACACCTTC.

The rearrangement uses TRBV9 and TRBJ2-5; perhaps TRBD2 as D (6 bases). The V gene lost 0 bases and the J gene lost 0 bases, with 12 bases spanning the gap. Germline CDR1 SGDLS, CDR2 YYNGEE. The CDR3 is 16 residues long. The CDR3 DNA reads TGTGCCAGCAGCGTAGGCAATAGCGGAGACCAAGAGACCCAGTACTTC. Its protein product is CASSVGNSGDQETQYF.

The V gene is TRBV2, the J gene TRBJ1-4, with D possibly TRBD1 on 6 matching bases. Germline V gives CDR1 SNHLY, CDR2 FYNNEI. Trimming shortened V by 5 bases and J by 4 bases, and 11 bases separated the two germline ends. CDR3 length: 14 residues. The CDR3 here is CASSRQEVNEKLFF. CDR3 nucleotide sequence: TGTGCCAGCAGTCGACAGGAAGTTAATGAAAAACTGTTTTTT. The entire variable domain, with the rest obtained from reference TRBV2 and TRBJ1-4, is as follows: EPEVTQTPSHQVTQMGQEVILRCVPISNHLYFYWYRQILGQKVEFLVSFYNNEISEKSEIFDDQFSVERPDGSNFTLKIRSTKLEDSAMYFCASSRQEVNEKLFFGSGTQLSVL.

The chain is built from TRBV5-1 and TRBJ2-5, with a tentative D call TRBD1 (6 bases). The CDR3 has 16 residues. Trimming pared 0 bases from V and 2 bases from J, leaving 14 bases between. Germline CDR1 SGHRS, CDR2 YFSETQ. Written as DNA, the CDR3 is TGCGCCAGCAGCTTGGAACGCGGACAGAGACAAGAGACCCAGTACTTC. Protein: CASSLERGQRQETQYF.

V usage is TRBV6-8 and J usage is TRBJ1-5, with D possibly matching TRBD1 (5 bases). The V gene lost 7 bases and the J gene lost 4 bases, with 29 bases spanning the gap. This CDR3 region has 19 residues. Germline V gives CDR1 MNHGY, CDR2 SAAAGT. In DNA form, the CDR3 reads TGTGCCAGCAATACCCGGGGGAAGGGGCCCACGACCATTAATCAGCCCCAGCATTTT. It specifies CASNTRGKGPTTINQPQHF.